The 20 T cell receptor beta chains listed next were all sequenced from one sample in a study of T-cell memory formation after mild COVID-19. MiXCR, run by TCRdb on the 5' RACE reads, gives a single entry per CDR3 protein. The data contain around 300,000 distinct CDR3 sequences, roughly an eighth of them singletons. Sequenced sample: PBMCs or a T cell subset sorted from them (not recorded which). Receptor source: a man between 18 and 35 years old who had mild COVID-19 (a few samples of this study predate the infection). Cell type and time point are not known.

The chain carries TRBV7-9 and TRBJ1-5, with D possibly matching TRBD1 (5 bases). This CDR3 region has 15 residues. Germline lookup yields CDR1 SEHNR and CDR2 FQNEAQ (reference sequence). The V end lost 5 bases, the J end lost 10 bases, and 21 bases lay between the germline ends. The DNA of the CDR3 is TGTGCCAGCAGCGTCGGGGGGACGCACGATCCACCCCAGCATTTT. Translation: CASSVGGTHDPPQHF.

The CDR3 bases are TGCGCCAGCAGCTTTAAAGGGGGATCAGATACGCAGTATTTT. Its protein is CASSFKGGSDTQYF. This chain connects TRBV5-1 to TRBJ2-3; D possibly corresponds to TRBD1 (6 bases). Trimming stripped 2 bases from V and 4 bases from J, with 11 bases between. Germline V gene data show CDR1 as SGHRS and CDR2 as YFSETQ. This CDR3 has 14 amino acids. Full variable domain (outside the CDR3, taken from reference TRBV5-1 and TRBJ2-3): KAGVTQTPRYLIKTRGQQVTLSCSPISGHRSVSWYQQTPGQGLQFLFEYFSETQRNKGNFPGRFSGRQFSNSRSEMNVSTLELGDSALYLCASSFKGGSDTQYFGPGTRLTVL.

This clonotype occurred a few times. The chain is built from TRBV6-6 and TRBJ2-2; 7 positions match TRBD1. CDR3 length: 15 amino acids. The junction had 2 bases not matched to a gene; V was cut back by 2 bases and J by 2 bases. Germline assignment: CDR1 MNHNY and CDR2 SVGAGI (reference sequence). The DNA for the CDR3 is TGTGCCAGCAGTTACACAGGGGTAAACACCGGGGAGCTGTTTTTT. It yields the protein CASSYTGVNTGELFF.

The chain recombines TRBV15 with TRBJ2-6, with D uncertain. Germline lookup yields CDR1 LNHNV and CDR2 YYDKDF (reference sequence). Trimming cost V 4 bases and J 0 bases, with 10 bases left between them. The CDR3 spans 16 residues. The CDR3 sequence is CATSTKRPSGANVLTF. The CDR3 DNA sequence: TGTGCCACCAGCACCAAAAGGCCCTCTGGGGCCAACGTCCTGACTTTC.

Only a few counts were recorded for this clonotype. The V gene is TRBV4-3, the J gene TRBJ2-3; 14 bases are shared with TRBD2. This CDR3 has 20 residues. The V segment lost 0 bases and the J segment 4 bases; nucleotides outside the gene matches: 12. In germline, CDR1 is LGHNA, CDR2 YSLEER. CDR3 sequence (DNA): TGCGCCAGCAGCCAAGATAAAAGGACTAGCGGGGGGCACGGGGCAGATACGCAGTATTTT. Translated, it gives CASSQDKRTSGGHGADTQYF.

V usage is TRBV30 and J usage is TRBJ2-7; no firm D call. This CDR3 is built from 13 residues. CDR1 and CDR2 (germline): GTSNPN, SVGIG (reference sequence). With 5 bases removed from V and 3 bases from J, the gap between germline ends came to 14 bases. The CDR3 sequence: CAWHESAGYEQYF. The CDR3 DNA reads TGTGCCTGGCACGAGAGTGCTGGCTACGAGCAGTACTTC.

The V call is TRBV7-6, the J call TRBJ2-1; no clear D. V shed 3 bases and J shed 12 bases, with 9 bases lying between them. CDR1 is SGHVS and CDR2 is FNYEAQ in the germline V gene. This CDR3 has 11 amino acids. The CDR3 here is CASSFSSVQFF. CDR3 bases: TGTGCCAGCAGCTTTAGCTCGGTGCAGTTCTTC.

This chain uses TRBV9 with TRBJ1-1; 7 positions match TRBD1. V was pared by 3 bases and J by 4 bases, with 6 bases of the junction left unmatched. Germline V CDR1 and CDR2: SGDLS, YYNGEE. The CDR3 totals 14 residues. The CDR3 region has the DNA TGTGCCAGCAGCGCACAGGGGCTGGGCACTGAAGCTTTCTTT. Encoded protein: CASSAQGLGTEAFF. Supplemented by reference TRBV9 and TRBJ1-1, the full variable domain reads DSGVTQTPKHLITATGQRVTLRCSPRSGDLSVYWYQQSLDQGLQFLIQYYNGEERAKGNILERFSAQQFPDLHSELNLSSLELGDSALYFCASSAQGLGTEAFFGQGTRLTVV.

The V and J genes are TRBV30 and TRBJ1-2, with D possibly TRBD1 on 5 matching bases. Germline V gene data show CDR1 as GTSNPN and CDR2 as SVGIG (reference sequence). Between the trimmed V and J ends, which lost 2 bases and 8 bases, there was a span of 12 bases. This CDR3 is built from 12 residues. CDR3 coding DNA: TGTGCCTGGAGTCCGGGACCAGGGGGCTACACCTTC. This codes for CAWSPGPGGYTF. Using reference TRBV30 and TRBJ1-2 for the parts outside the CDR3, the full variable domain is SQTIHQWPATLVQPVGSPLSLECTVEGTSNPNLYWYRQAAGRGLQLLFYSVGIGQISSEVPQNLSASRPQDRQFILSSKKLLLSDSGFYLCAWSPGPGGYTFGSGTRLTVV.

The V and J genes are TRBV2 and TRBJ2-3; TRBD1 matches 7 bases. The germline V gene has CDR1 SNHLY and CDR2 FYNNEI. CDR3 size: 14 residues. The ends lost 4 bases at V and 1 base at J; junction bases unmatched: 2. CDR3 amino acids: CASSGDRGTDTQYF. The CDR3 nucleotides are TGTGCCAGCAGTGGGGACAGAGGCACAGATACGCAGTATTTT.

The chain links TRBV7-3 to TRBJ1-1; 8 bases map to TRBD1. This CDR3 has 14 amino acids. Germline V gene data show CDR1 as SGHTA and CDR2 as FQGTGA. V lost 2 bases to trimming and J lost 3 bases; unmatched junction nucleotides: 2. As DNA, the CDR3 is TGTGCCAGCAGCTTAGACAGGGGACACACTGAAGCTTTCTTT. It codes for CASSLDRGHTEAFF.

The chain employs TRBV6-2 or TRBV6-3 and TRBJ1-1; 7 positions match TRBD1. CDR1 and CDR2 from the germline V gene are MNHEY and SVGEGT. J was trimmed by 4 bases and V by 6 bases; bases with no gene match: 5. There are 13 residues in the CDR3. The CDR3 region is CASSRQGVTEAFF. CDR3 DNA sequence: TGTGCCAGCAGCCGCCAGGGGGTCACTGAAGCTTTCTTT.

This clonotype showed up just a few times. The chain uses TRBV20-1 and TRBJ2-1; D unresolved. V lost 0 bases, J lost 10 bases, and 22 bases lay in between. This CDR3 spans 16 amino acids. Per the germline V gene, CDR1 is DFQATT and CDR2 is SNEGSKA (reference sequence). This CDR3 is CSARDRRQVGTKEQFF. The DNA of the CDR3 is TGCAGTGCTAGAGATCGGCGTCAGGTTGGTACAAAGGAGCAGTTCTTC.

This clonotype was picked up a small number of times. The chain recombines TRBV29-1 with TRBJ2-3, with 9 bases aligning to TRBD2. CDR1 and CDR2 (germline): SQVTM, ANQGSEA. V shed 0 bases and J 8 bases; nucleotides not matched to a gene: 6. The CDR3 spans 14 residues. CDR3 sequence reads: CSVEEGGGAGTQYF. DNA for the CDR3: TGCAGCGTTGAAGAGGGCGGGGGGGCCGGTACGCAGTATTTT.

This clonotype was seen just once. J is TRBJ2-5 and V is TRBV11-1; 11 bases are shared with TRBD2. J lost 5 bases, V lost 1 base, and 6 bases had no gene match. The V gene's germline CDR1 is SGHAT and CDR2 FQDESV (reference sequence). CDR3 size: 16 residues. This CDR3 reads CASSLGASGGLETQYF. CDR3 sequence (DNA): TGTGCCAGCAGCTTAGGCGCTAGCGGGGGGCTCGAGACCCAGTACTTC.

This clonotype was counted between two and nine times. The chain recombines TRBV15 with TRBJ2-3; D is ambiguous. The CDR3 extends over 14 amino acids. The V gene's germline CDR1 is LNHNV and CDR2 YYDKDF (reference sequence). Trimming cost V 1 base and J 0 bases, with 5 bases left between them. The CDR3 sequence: CATSRAPSTDTQYF. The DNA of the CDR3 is TGTGCCACCAGCAGAGCACCTAGCACAGATACGCAGTATTTT.

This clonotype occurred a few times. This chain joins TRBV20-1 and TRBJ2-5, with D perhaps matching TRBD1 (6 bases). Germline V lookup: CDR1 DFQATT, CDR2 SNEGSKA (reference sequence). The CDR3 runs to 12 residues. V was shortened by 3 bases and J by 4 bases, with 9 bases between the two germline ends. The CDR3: CSASTGLETQYF. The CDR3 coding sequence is TGCAGTGCTAGCACAGGGCTAGAGACCCAGTACTTC.

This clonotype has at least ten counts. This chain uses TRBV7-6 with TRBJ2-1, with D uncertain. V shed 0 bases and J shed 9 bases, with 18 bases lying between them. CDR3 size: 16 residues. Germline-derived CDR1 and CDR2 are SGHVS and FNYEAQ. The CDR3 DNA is TGTGCCAGCAGCTTAGCGCCTTCGGCAACGGGCCTTGAGCAGTTCTTC. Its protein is CASSLAPSATGLEQFF.

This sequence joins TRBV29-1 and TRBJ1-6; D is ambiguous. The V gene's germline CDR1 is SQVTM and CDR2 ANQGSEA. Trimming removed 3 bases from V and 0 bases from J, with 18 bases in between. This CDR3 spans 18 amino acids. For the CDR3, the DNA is TGCAGCGTTGAGTGGAGAGAGGCCCAGAGCTCCTATAATTCACCCCTCCACTTT. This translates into CSVEWREAQSSYNSPLHF.

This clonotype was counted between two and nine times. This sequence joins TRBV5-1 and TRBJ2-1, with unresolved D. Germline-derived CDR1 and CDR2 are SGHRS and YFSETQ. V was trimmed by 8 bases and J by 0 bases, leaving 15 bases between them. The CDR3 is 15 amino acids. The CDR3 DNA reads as TGCGCCAGTTCGCCCTCGGCTAGCTCCTACAATGAGCAGTTCTTC. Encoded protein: CASSPSASSYNEQFF.